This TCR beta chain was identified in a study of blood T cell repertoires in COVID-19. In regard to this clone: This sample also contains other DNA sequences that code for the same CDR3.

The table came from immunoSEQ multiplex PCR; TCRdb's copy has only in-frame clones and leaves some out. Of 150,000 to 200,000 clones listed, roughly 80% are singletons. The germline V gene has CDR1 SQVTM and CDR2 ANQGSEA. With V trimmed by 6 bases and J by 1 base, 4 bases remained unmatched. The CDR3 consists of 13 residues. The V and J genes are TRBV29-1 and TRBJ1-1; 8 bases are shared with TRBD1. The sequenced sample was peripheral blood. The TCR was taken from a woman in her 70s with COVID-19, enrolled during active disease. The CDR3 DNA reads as TGCAGCGTGGGGACAGGCCGGAACACTGAAGCTTTCTTT. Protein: CSVGTGRNTEAFF.